Presented here are 21 T cell receptor beta chains from one specimen sequenced in a study of T-cell reconstitution after alpha-beta-depleted transplantation in children. A library of TCRbeta sequences, prepared with unique molecular identifiers, was generated. Via MiXCR, TCRdb re-called the PCR reads, giving one row per CDR3 protein. Here the sample spans approximately 650,000 distinct CDR3 sequences, less than 15% being singletons. The sample consisted of PBMCs, taken before TCRalphabeta/CD19-depleted stem cell transplant. The origin of the receptors is a girl aged 2 to 10 with congenital amegakaryocytic thrombocytopenia, due to receive a stem cell transplant.

This clonotype has more than one count but fewer than ten. The chain combines TRBV7-6 with TRBJ2-5, with a possible D match to TRBD2 (6 bases). V was cut by 4 bases and J by 2 bases, with 14 bases left in between. CDR1 and CDR2 (germline): SGHVS, FNYEAQ. The CDR3 consists of 15 residues. Here the CDR3 DNA reads TGTGCCAGCAGCTCCCGGCGGGGTTATCAAGAGACCCAGTACTTC. It yields the protein CASSSRRGYQETQYF.

The sample holds a few counts of this clonotype. The V call is TRBV28, the J call TRBJ2-1, with a possible D match to TRBD1 (5 bases). The CDR3 sequence is 12 residues long. The germline V and J ends were trimmed by 6 bases and 5 bases, with 8 bases remaining between them. The germline V gene encodes CDR1 MDHEN and CDR2 SYDVKM. The CDR3: CASRQGDNEQFF. The CDR3 DNA is TGTGCCAGCAGGCAAGGGGACAATGAGCAGTTCTTC.

This clonotype appeared many times. The chain joins TRBV20-1 to TRBJ2-5, with D hard to call. Germline V gene data show CDR1 as DFQATT and CDR2 as SNEGSKA (reference sequence). V was shortened by 6 bases and J by 2 bases, with 7 bases between the two germline ends. CDR3 length: 11 residues. The CDR3 protein is CSARRQETQYF. The CDR3 DNA reads TGCAGTGCCCGCAGGCAAGAGACCCAGTACTTC.

V is TRBV10-1 and J is TRBJ2-2; D remains ambiguous. CDR1 and CDR2 from the germline V gene are WNHNN and SYGVQD (reference sequence). The CDR3 contains 14 residues. V was trimmed by 3 bases and J by 3 bases, leaving 8 bases between them. The chain's CDR3 is CASSDLSDTGELFF. DNA for the CDR3: TGCGCCAGCAGTGATTTGTCCGACACCGGGGAGCTGTTTTTT.

There are many counts of this clonotype. This chain links TRBV6-8 with TRBJ2-5; the D gene is possibly TRBD2 (5 bases). The CDR3 totals 13 residues. Trimming took 1 base from V and 5 from J, leaving 8 bases between them. Germline V CDR1 and CDR2: MNHGY, SAAAGT. CDR3: CASSYLRGETQYF. The CDR3 DNA reads TGTGCCAGCAGTTACTTACGAGGGGAGACCCAGTACTTC.

In its sample, this clonotype was seen many times. This CDR3 is CASSSHGGRSTDTQYF. CDR3 DNA: TGTGCCAGCAGTTCCCATGGCGGGAGGTCCACAGATACGCAGTATTTT. The rearrangement joins TRBV9 to TRBJ2-3; TRBD2 agrees at 8 bases. CDR3 length: 16 residues. CDR1 and CDR2 from the germline V gene are SGDLS and YYNGEE. The V and J ends lost 5 bases and 2 bases, in that order; junction bases with no gene match: 10.

This clonotype was seen a few times. The V gene is TRBV4-1, the J gene TRBJ1-4; D is uncertain. The length of the CDR3 is 14 residues. Deletions cut 4 bases from V and 4 bases from J, with 10 bases between. CDR1 MGHRA and CDR2 YSYEKL come from the germline V gene. The CDR3 here is CASSPPDLNEKLFF. The CDR3 nucleotides are TGCGCCAGCAGCCCTCCGGACCTTAATGAAAAACTGTTTTTT.

V gene TRBV20-1 combines with J gene TRBJ2-3; TRBD2 matches 9 bases. Germline V gives CDR1 DFQATT, CDR2 SNEGSKA (reference sequence). The CDR3 totals 15 residues. J lost 4 bases, V lost 8 bases, and 13 bases had no gene match. The chain's CDR3 is CSCSALAGAADTQYF. The CDR3 DNA follows: TGCAGTTGCTCGGCCTTAGCGGGAGCCGCAGATACGCAGTATTTT.

Only a few counts were recorded for this clonotype. This chain links TRBV10-3 with TRBJ2-1, with D hard to call. The CDR3 is made up of 13 amino acids. Germline V CDR1 and CDR2: ENHRY, SYGVKD. V lost 8 bases and J lost 1, with 9 bases in between. CDR3 residues: CAISAESYNEQFF. The CDR3, as DNA: TGTGCCATCTCAGCCGAGTCCTACAATGAGCAGTTCTTC.

V is TRBV7-9 and J is TRBJ2-7; D uncertain. V lost 2 bases, J lost 2 bases, and 10 bases lay in between. The CDR3 spans 14 residues. Germline CDR1 is SEHNR and CDR2 is FQNEAQ (reference sequence). CDR3 protein: CASSLIRQPYEQYF. The CDR3 bases are TGTGCCAGCAGCTTAATTCGACAACCCTACGAGCAGTACTTC.

V usage is TRBV6-6 and J usage is TRBJ2-7; D call uncertain. Germline assignment: CDR1 MNHNY and CDR2 SVGAGI (reference sequence). Trimming took 0 bases from V and 5 from J, leaving 8 bases between them. The CDR3 length is 13 residues. The CDR3 here is CASSYSIQHEQYF. In DNA form, the CDR3 reads TGTGCCAGCAGTTACTCGATACAGCACGAGCAGTACTTC.

The V gene is TRBV3-1, the J gene TRBJ2-7; 11 bases agree with TRBD2. The CDR3 is 15 residues long. V gave up 2 bases and J gave up 3 bases; unmatched junction bases: 3. Per the germline V gene, CDR1 is LGHDT and CDR2 is YNNKEL (reference sequence). CDR3 in amino acids: CASSQRGTSGYEQYF. The CDR3 nucleotides are TGTGCCAGCAGCCAACGGGGGACTAGCGGCTACGAGCAGTACTTC.

This clonotype was seen more than once but under ten times. V gene TRBV6-2 or TRBV6-3 combines with J gene TRBJ2-1, with 11 bases that match TRBD2. The germline gives CDR1 MNHEY, CDR2 SVGEGT. Unmatched junction bases numbered 18, after V lost 3 bases and J lost 5 bases. The CDR3 spans 20 residues. DNA of the CDR3: TGTGCCAGCAGTTATAAGTCGACTAGCGGGATCTCACAATCTCACAATGAGCAGTTCTTC. Translation: CASSYKSTSGISQSHNEQFF.

The chain joins TRBV7-8 to TRBJ2-2; D may be TRBD1 (5 bases). V was cut by 5 bases and J by 4 bases, with 17 bases left in between. Germline CDR1 is SGHVS and CDR2 is FQNEAQ. The CDR3 extends over 16 amino acids. The CDR3 loop reads CASSPLREGVTGELFF. The CDR3, as DNA: TGTGCCAGCAGCCCACTCAGGGAAGGGGTCACCGGGGAGCTGTTTTTT.

This clonotype has only a few counts. The genes are TRBV20-1 and TRBJ2-1; 8 bases are a match to TRBD2. Trimming removed 5 bases from V and 6 bases from J; junction bases left unmatched: 9. From germline, CDR1 is DFQATT and CDR2 SNEGSKA (reference sequence). This CDR3 has 14 residues. The CDR3: CSADGTSLVNEQFF. The CDR3 region has the DNA TGCAGTGCTGACGGGACTAGTCTTGTCAATGAGCAGTTCTTC.

This clonotype is a singleton in its sample. The chain couples TRBV2 to TRBJ2-1, with D possibly being TRBD2 (6 bases). V was pared by 4 bases and J by 4 bases, with 8 bases between. The CDR3 consists of 13 residues. Per the germline V gene, CDR1 is SNHLY and CDR2 is FYNNEI. CDR3 DNA: TGTGCCAGCAGTGTAGGACTATACAATGAGCAGTTCTTC. Translated, it gives CASSVGLYNEQFF.

There are a few counts of this clonotype. The rearrangement uses TRBV28 and TRBJ2-1, with TRBD2 matching 7 bases. CDR1 and CDR2 (germline): MDHEN, SYDVKM. J gave up 5 bases and V 5 bases, and 6 bases lay outside the gene matches. The CDR3 has 14 amino acids. For the CDR3, the DNA is TGTGCCAGCAGTGGCCGGGAGGAAGACAATGAGCAGTTCTTC. Its translation: CASSGREEDNEQFF.

This clonotype was picked up many times. This rearrangement joins TRBV20-1 to TRBJ2-7; no firm D call. Germline lookup yields CDR1 DFQATT and CDR2 SNEGSKA (reference sequence). Trimming shortened V by 6 bases and J by 2 bases, and 17 bases separated the two germline ends. The CDR3 totals 14 residues. CDR3: CSAPRATNTYEQYF. The CDR3 coding sequence is TGCAGTGCCCCACGGGCCACTAACACCTACGAGCAGTACTTC.

This clonotype was observed many times. This chain links TRBV5-1 with TRBJ1-1; D unresolved. Per the germline V gene, CDR1 is SGHRS and CDR2 is YFSETQ. The CDR3 is 12 residues long. Trimming pared 3 bases from V and 1 base from J, leaving 4 bases between. CDR3 in DNA: TGCGCCAGCAGCTCGAAGAACACTGAAGCTTTCTTT. The encoded protein is CASSSKNTEAFF. The full variable domain, its missing parts supplied by reference TRBV5-1 and TRBJ1-1, is KAGVTQTPRYLIKTRGQQVTLSCSPISGHRSVSWYQQTPGQGLQFLFEYFSETQRNKGNFPGRFSGRQFSNSRSEMNVSTLELGDSALYLCASSSKNTEAFFGQGTRLTVV.

A remark on this clonotype: This sequence may be a read error, since a much larger clone differs from it by one base. The genes are TRBV20-1 and TRBJ1-4, with TRBD1 matching over 7 bases. V lost 0 bases, J lost 8 bases, and 15 bases stayed unmatched. This CDR3 has 17 amino acids. The germline gives CDR1 DFQATT, CDR2 SNEGSKA (reference sequence). CDR3: CSARDEVEGAWREKLFF. DNA of the CDR3: TGCAGTGCTAGAGACGAAGTTGAGGGGGCGTGGCGGGAAAAACTGTTTTTT.

This chain joins TRBV12-3 or TRBV12-4 and TRBJ1-4, with D tentatively TRBD1 (5 bases). CDR3 size: 14 residues. The V end was cut by 6 bases, the J end by 4 bases, with 12 bases between. The CDR3 sequence is CASRGTRVNEKLFF. CDR3 sequence (DNA): TGTGCCAGCAGAGGGACCAGGGTTAATGAAAAACTGTTTTTT.